These 13 T cell receptor beta chains share one sample of origin, sequenced in a study of T cells in Graves' hyperthyroidism and ophthalmopathy. Amplification targeted TCR beta CDR3 regions from RNA transcripts. First-round RT-PCR targeting the TCR CDR3 was performed with the HTBI primer set. TCRdb passed the multiplex PCR reads through MiXCR, listing each CDR3 protein once. The sample comprises approximately 600,000 distinct CDR3 sequences, roughly 14% of which are singletons, and around 4.5% rests with the top ten. The sample consisted of blood. The receptors stem from a woman between 35 and 50 years old with Graves' ophthalmopathy.

A word on this clonotype: Germline and junction disagree at one end, which may indicate a read error. The chain has TRBV5-1 and TRBJ1-2, with 10 bases lining up with TRBD1. This CDR3 is built from 15 residues. CDR1 is SGHRS, CDR2 YFSETQ, per germline. In nucleotides, the CDR3 is TGCGCCAGCAGACTTACGACAGGGGGCCACGATGGCTACGCCTTC. Translation: CASRLTTGGHDGYAF.

The genes are TRBV27 and TRBJ2-7; 9 bases align to TRBD1. This CDR3 has 16 amino acids. The V and J ends lost 6 bases and 3 bases, in that order; junction bases with no gene match: 12. Germline values: CDR1 MNHEY, CDR2 SMNVEV (reference sequence). The DNA of the CDR3 is TGTGCCAGCAGACGACCGGGACAGGGAATCGGCTACGAGCAGTACTTC. The encoded protein is CASRRPGQGIGYEQYF.

This clonotype was seen repeatedly, ten times or more. The chain combines TRBV28 with TRBJ1-5, with 7 bases aligning to TRBD1. This CDR3 is built from 15 residues. After removal of 8 bases from V and 6 bases from J, the junction contained 13 bases not matched to a gene. The germline V gene has CDR1 MDHEN and CDR2 SYDVKM. CDR3 sequence: CASELQGLGFQPQHF. In nucleotides, the CDR3 is TGTGCCAGCGAGTTACAGGGGTTAGGCTTTCAGCCCCAGCATTTT.

This clonotype was recorded a few times. The gene calls are TRBV11-2 and TRBJ1-1; 8 bases are a match to TRBD1. V was clipped by 5 bases and J by 4 bases; unmatched bases: 6. The V gene's germline CDR1 is SGHAT and CDR2 FQNNGV. CDR3 length: 14 residues. The CDR3 spells CASSTNTGGTEAFF. CDR3 nucleotide sequence: TGTGCCAGCAGCACAAATACAGGGGGCACTGAAGCTTTCTTT.

This clonotype was recorded at least ten times. The genes are TRBV30 and TRBJ2-2, with D possibly TRBD2 on 6 matching bases. V lost 2 bases and J 8 bases, leaving 18 bases between the germline ends. Germline values: CDR1 GTSNPN, CDR2 SVGIG (reference sequence). This CDR3 region has 15 residues. For the CDR3, the DNA is TGTGCCTGGAGTAGCCGGAGGGCTAGCTATGGGGAGCTGTTTTTT. Encoded protein: CAWSSRRASYGELFF. The full variable domain, its missing parts supplied by reference TRBV30 and TRBJ2-2, is SQTIHQWPATLVQPVGSPLSLECTVEGTSNPNLYWYRQAAGRGLQLLFYSVGIGQISSEVPQNLSASRPQDRQFILSSKKLLLSDSGFYLCAWSSRRASYGELFFGEGSRLTVL.

This clonotype was observed many times. V is TRBV7-8 and J is TRBJ2-5, with 9 bases fitting TRBD2. The V and J ends lost 1 base and 4 bases, in that order; junction bases with no gene match: 10. Germline loops: CDR1 SGHVS, CDR2 FQNEAQ. The CDR3 has 17 amino acids. The CDR3 DNA is TGTGCCAGCAGCTTAGGCCCAGTAGCGGGAGCAGGAGAGACCCAGTACTTC. This translates into CASSLGPVAGAGETQYF.

This clonotype was observed many times. The chain's CDR3 is CASSLVAGADEQYF. The CDR3 DNA reads TGTGCCAGCAGCTTAGTAGCGGGAGCTGACGAGCAGTACTTC. The gene calls are TRBV7-2 and TRBJ2-7, with TRBD2 identical over 9 bases. CDR1 SGHTA and CDR2 FQGNSA come from the germline V gene. After removal of 1 base from V and 5 bases from J, the junction contained 3 bases not matched to a gene. This CDR3 region has 14 residues.

At least ten counts were recorded for this clonotype. The chain uses TRBV4-2 and TRBJ1-6; D unresolved. Per germline, CDR1 LGHNA and CDR2 YNFKEQ. The V and J ends lost 1 base and 9 bases respectively, with 13 bases between them. This CDR3 region has 15 residues. The CDR3 coding sequence is TGTGCCAGCAGCCAAGTCGGGCCAGGACGTTCACCCCTCCACTTT. This translates into CASSQVGPGRSPLHF.

This clonotype was seen many times. J is TRBJ2-7 and V is TRBV12-3 or TRBV12-4; 8 bases match TRBD2. The length of the CDR3 is 15 residues. Losses at the gene ends were 3 bases for V and 4 bases for J; bases not matched to a gene: 8. The CDR3 DNA follows: TGTGCCAGCAGTTTTGCTACTAGCGGCGATTACGAGCAGTACTTC. Protein sequence: CASSFATSGDYEQYF.

This clonotype was counted many times. The chain has TRBV12-3 or TRBV12-4 and TRBJ2-1, with 11 nucleotides matching TRBD2. The trim removed 9 bases at V and 6 bases at J, leaving 7 bases unmatched. The CDR3 sequence is 14 residues long. CDR3 in DNA: TGTGCCAGTGTCCTAGCGGGAGGAATCAATGAGCAGTTCTTC. It specifies CASVLAGGINEQFF.

This clonotype was recorded at least ten times. This chain connects TRBV27 to TRBJ1-5, with 9 bases fitting TRBD1. CDR1 is MNHEY and CDR2 is SMNVEV in the germline V gene (reference sequence). The ends lost 4 bases at V and 3 bases at J; junction bases unmatched: 10. The CDR3 loop spans 17 amino acids. CDR3 protein: CASSSRTGAKSNQPQHF. As DNA, the CDR3 is TGTGCCAGCAGTTCCAGGACAGGGGCGAAATCCAATCAGCCCCAGCATTTT.

This clonotype was counted only a few times. The chain is built from TRBV24-1 and TRBJ2-5; 8 nucleotides agree with TRBD2. V trimming: 2 bases; J trimming: 4 bases; junction bases outside the gene matches: 2. The CDR3 consists of 14 residues. CDR1 is KGHDR, CDR2 SFDVKD, per germline. The CDR3 is CATSDSGLAETQYF. In nucleotides, the CDR3 is TGTGCCACCAGTGATTCAGGACTAGCAGAGACCCAGTACTTC.

This clonotype was detected a few times. V and J are TRBV9 and TRBJ1-1; D gene ambiguous. This CDR3 comprises 13 residues. V lost 4 bases and J lost 10, with 17 bases in between. Germline V CDR1 and CDR2: SGDLS, YYNGEE. The CDR3 is CASSPVEGHGAFF. CDR3 coding DNA: TGTGCCAGCAGCCCGGTAGAGGGCCATGGAGCTTTCTTT.